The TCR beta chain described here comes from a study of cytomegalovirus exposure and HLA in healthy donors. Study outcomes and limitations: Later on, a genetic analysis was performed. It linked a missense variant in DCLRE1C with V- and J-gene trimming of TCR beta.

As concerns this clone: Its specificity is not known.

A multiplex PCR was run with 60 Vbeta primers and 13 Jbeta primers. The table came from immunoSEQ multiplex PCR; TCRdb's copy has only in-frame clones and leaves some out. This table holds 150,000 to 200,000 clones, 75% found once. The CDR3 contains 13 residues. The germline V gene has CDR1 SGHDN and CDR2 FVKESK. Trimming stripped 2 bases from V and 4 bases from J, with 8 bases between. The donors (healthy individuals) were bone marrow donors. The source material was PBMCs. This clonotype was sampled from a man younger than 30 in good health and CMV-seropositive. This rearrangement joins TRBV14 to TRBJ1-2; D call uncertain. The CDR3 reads CASSQLASYGYTF. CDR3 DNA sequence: TGTGCCAGCAGCCAACTGGCCAGCTATGGCTACACCTTC. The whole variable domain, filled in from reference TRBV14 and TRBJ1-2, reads EAGVTQFPSHSVIEKGQTVTLRCDPISGHDNLYWYRRVMGKEIKFLLHFVKESKQDESGMPNNRFLAERTGGTYSTLKVQPAELEDSGVYFCASSQLASYGYTFGSGTRLTVV.